The 20 T cell receptor beta chains listed next were all sequenced from one sample in a study of cytomegalovirus exposure and HLA in healthy donors. It was with 60 Vbeta and 13 Jbeta primers that the PCR ran. Produced via immunoSEQ multiplex PCR; TCRdb's table is partial and in-frame only. The sample includes approximately 70,000 clones, roughly 70% of them seen just once. Sequencing was done on a sample of PBMCs. The receptors were sampled from a woman aged 50 to 60 in good health and CMV-seropositive.

V gene TRBV7-9 combines with J gene TRBJ2-3; 10 positions agree with TRBD2. The ends lost 5 bases at V and 6 bases at J; junction bases unmatched: 11. CDR1 and CDR2 from the germline V gene are SEHNR and FQNEAQ (reference sequence). The CDR3 sequence is 16 residues long. CDR3: CASSKRTSGPGDTQYF. The CDR3 nucleotides read TGTGCCAGCAGCAAACGGACTAGCGGCCCAGGGGATACGCAGTATTTT.

This clone came up once. The rearrangement joins TRBV11-2 to TRBJ2-7; D remains ambiguous. This CDR3 has 13 residues. Trimming took 0 bases from V and 4 from J, leaving 7 bases between them. Per germline, CDR1 SGHAT and CDR2 FQNNGV. DNA for the CDR3: TGTGCCAGCAGCTTAGACACTCCATACGAGCAGTACTTC. This sequence encodes CASSLDTPYEQYF.

The gene calls are TRBV18 and TRBJ2-2; unclear D gene. From germline, CDR1 is KGHSH and CDR2 LQKENI. CDR3 length: 12 residues. Trimming shortened V by 3 bases and J by 3 bases, and 2 bases separated the two germline ends. The DNA of the CDR3 is TGTGCCAGCTCACCCGACACCGGGGAGCTGTTTTTT. This sequence encodes CASSPDTGELFF.

The gene calls are TRBV6-5 and TRBJ2-2, with unresolved D. Germline CDR1 and CDR2: MNHEY and SVGAGI. The V and J ends lost 8 bases and 6 bases respectively, with 13 bases between them. This CDR3 is built from 13 residues. The CDR3 is CASSSPYSGELFF. The DNA for the CDR3 is TGTGCCAGCTCCTCCCCTTATTCCGGGGAGCTGTTTTTT.

The chain is built from TRBV5-1 and TRBJ1-1, with 7 bases fitting TRBD1. Germline values: CDR1 SGHRS, CDR2 YFSETQ. The CDR3 consists of 16 residues. V was clipped by 2 bases and J by 3 bases; unmatched bases: 10. CDR3 DNA: TGCGCCAGCAGCTTAACTGCCCGACAGGGATACACTGAAGCTTTCTTT. This sequence encodes CASSLTARQGYTEAFF.

V gene TRBV7-2 combines with J gene TRBJ1-2; 9 bases map to TRBD1. There are 15 residues in the CDR3. Trimming took 4 bases from V and 6 from J; bases not matched to a gene: 9. CDR1 and CDR2 from the germline V gene are SGHTA and FQGNSA. The CDR3 sequence: CASSWGTGTADGYTF. The CDR3 DNA is TGTGCCAGCAGCTGGGGGACAGGGACGGCCGATGGCTACACCTTC.

V usage is TRBV7-9 and J usage is TRBJ2-1; TRBD2 matches 7 bases. This CDR3 region has 14 residues. Germline V lookup: CDR1 SEHNR, CDR2 FQNEAQ (reference sequence). V lost 6 bases, J lost 4 bases, and 6 bases stayed unmatched. CDR3 nucleotides: TGTGCCAGCAGTATGTTAGCGGGTTACAATGAGCAGTTCTTC. Encoded protein: CASSMLAGYNEQFF.

J is TRBJ2-5 and V is TRBV9; no definite D call. This CDR3 is 14 amino acids long. Germline V gene data show CDR1 as SGDLS and CDR2 as YYNGEE. V lost 4 bases, J lost 3 bases, and 13 bases lay in between. CDR3 DNA sequence: TGTGCCAGCAGCCCCCGCCCAAGCGAAGAGACCCAGTACTTC. This sequence encodes CASSPRPSEETQYF.

The V gene is TRBV11-2, the J gene TRBJ2-3, with 7 bases identical to TRBD1. This CDR3 region has 16 residues. CDR1 SGHAT and CDR2 FQNNGV come from the germline V gene. The V gene end was trimmed by 6 bases and the J gene end by 2 bases; junction bases not matched to a gene: 11. As DNA, the CDR3 is TGTGCCAGCAGACTGGACAGGTATACCTTCACAGATACGCAGTATTTT. Residues: CASRLDRYTFTDTQYF.

V and J are TRBV7-9 and TRBJ1-1; D is perhaps TRBD1 (6 bases). This CDR3 comprises 14 residues. The V end was cut by 5 bases, the J end by 4 bases, with 14 bases between. The germline V gene has CDR1 SEHNR and CDR2 FQNEAQ (reference sequence). The CDR3, as DNA: TGTGCCAGCAGCCTACAGGGAGGGAGCACTGAAGCTTTCTTT. It codes for CASSLQGGSTEAFF.

The chain uses TRBV9 and TRBJ2-2; D not certain. Per the germline V gene, CDR1 is SGDLS and CDR2 is YYNGEE. The CDR3 runs 16 residues. The germline V and J ends were trimmed by 0 bases and 1 base, with 10 bases remaining between them. CDR3 amino acids: CASSVAAAQNTGELFF. The CDR3, as DNA: TGTGCCAGCAGCGTAGCTGCTGCACAGAACACCGGGGAGCTGTTTTTT.

V and J are TRBV4-1 and TRBJ1-6; D unresolved. CDR3 length: 15 residues. V lost 2 bases and J lost 12, with 17 bases in between. The germline CDR1 and CDR2 sequences are MGHRA and YSYEKL. The CDR3 protein is CASSQQAADREPLHF. The CDR3 nucleotides are TGCGCCAGCAGCCAACAGGCCGCCGATCGGGAACCCCTCCACTTT.

V and J are TRBV18 and TRBJ2-7; tentatively, D is TRBD1 (5 bases). The CDR3 contains 15 residues. The V end was cut by 5 bases, the J end by 7 bases, with 21 bases between. CDR1 is KGHSH, CDR2 LQKENI, per germline. DNA of the CDR3: TGTGCCAGCTCAATTACCCCAGGGTTTGTTCGAGAGCAGTACTTC. This gives the protein CASSITPGFVREQYF. The variable domain in full, with the rest retrieved from reference TRBV18 and TRBJ2-7, is NAGVMQNPRHLVRRRGQEARLRCSPMKGHSHVYWYRQLPEEGLKFMVYLQKENIIDESGMPKERFSAEFPKEGPSILRIQQVVRGDSAAYFCASSITPGFVREQYFGPGTRLTVT.

The rearrangement uses TRBV7-6 and TRBJ1-2; D ambiguous. The CDR3 sequence is 16 residues long. V lost 2 bases and J lost 3, with 16 bases in between. Germline-derived CDR1 and CDR2 are SGHVS and FNYEAQ. The CDR3 loop reads CASSLNLEGFDYGYTF. DNA for the CDR3: TGTGCCAGCAGCTTAAATCTCGAGGGATTTGACTATGGCTACACCTTC.

This chain connects TRBV11-1 to TRBJ1-2; 8 positions match TRBD1. Looked up from germline, CDR1 is SGHAT and CDR2 is FQDESV (reference sequence). The CDR3 sequence is 13 residues long. The trim removed 4 bases at V and 11 bases at J, leaving 9 bases unmatched. The CDR3 is CASSSGQGRRYTF. The CDR3 DNA sequence: TGTGCCAGCAGCTCAGGACAGGGAAGGCGGTACACCTTC.

V and J are TRBV7-8 and TRBJ1-2; D not resolved. The germline gives CDR1 SGHVS, CDR2 FQNEAQ. Trimming took off 2 bases at V and 2 bases at J, with 9 bases between the two ends. The CDR3 has 14 residues. The CDR3 protein is CASSLSALNYGYTF. The CDR3 nucleotides are TGTGCCAGCAGCTTATCTGCGCTGAACTATGGCTACACCTTC.

This chain uses TRBV18 with TRBJ2-1, with 11 nucleotides matching TRBD1. Trimming removed 7 bases from V and 6 bases from J; junction bases left unmatched: 5. Germline V CDR1 and CDR2: KGHSH, LQKENI. The CDR3 length is 14 residues. The CDR3 DNA sequence: TGTGCCAGCTTTGGACAGGGGGCCCCCAATGAGCAGTTCTTC. This codes for CASFGQGAPNEQFF.

The rearrangement uses TRBV5-4 and TRBJ1-1; D is unresolved. V was cut by 0 bases and J by 4 bases, with 10 bases left in between. Germline lookup yields CDR1 SGHNT and CDR2 YYREEE (reference sequence). The CDR3 is 14 residues long. CDR3 nucleotides: TGTGCCAGCAGCTTGGTAACGGGGATCACTGAAGCTTTCTTT. Its protein product is CASSLVTGITEAFF.

The rearrangement uses TRBV19 and TRBJ1-2; no clear D. This CDR3 is built from 11 residues. V lost 5 bases to trimming and J lost 7 bases, with 8 bases between them. Germline V gene data show CDR1 as LNHDA and CDR2 as SQIVND (reference sequence). DNA for the CDR3: TGTGCCAGTAGTGGGCTGGTTGGCTACACCTTC. This translates into CASSGLVGYTF.

The chain has TRBV27 and TRBJ2-1, with TRBD2 matching over 7 bases. The CDR3 totals 17 residues. Trimming cost V 5 bases and J 9 bases; bases outside gene matches: 19. Germline CDR1 MNHEY, CDR2 SMNVEV (reference sequence). CDR3 sequence: CASSPARLGGSNGEQFF. In DNA, the CDR3 is TGTGCCAGCAGTCCCGCGCGACTAGGCGGGAGTAACGGTGAGCAGTTCTTC.